These T cell receptor beta chains were read from a single sample in a study of T cell repertoires in cytomegalovirus infection. TCRdb reprocessed the reads with MiXCR, giving one entry per CDR3 protein. The sample records approximately 340,000 distinct CDR3 sequences, around 29% being singletons. Their antigens remain unidentified. The sequenced sample was cultured PBMCs, obtained from culture after CMV antigen stimulation. These receptors came from a human donor in good health (CMV status not recorded). Some clones in this sample may be carry-over from other donors' samples. The CDR3 runs from the conserved cysteine through the conserved F or W. D genes are given only for firm matches. Only part of the rows carry a size: once, few, many, or a class if the clone is expanded.

TRBV24-1	-	-	TRBJ2-3	CATSGSTTDTQYF	TGTGCCACCAGTGGCAGCACCACAGATACGCAGTATTTT
TRBV10-3	-	-	TRBJ2-5	CAISAASDQGVAQYF	TGTGCCATCAGTGCTGCCAGCGATCAGGGAGTCGCCCAGTACTTC
TRBV5-4	-	-	TRBJ2-1	CASSLATGSSYNEQFF	TGTGCCAGCAGCTTGGCCACAGGGAGCTCCTACAATGAGCAGTTCTTC
TRBV5-1	-	TRBD1	TRBJ1-1	CASRPGTGAKAFF	TGCGCCAGCAGACCCGGGACAGGGGCCAAAGCTTTCTTT
TRBV10-2	-	-	TRBJ1-5	CASSDIGYQPQHF	TGCGCCAGCAGTGATATAGGATATCAGCCCCAGCATTTT
TRBV6-6	-	-	TRBJ1-2	CASSYRAGDGYTF	TGTGCCAGCAGTTACAGGGCAGGTGATGGCTACACCTTC
TRBV4-1	few	-	TRBJ2-6	CASSPRTGANVLTF	TGCGCCAGCAGCCCTCGTACAGGGGCCAACGTCCTGACTTTC
TRBV5-4	-	TRBD2	TRBJ2-2	CASSGGLAGVAIGELFF	TGTGCCAGCAGCGGAGGACTAGCGGGAGTAGCTATCGGGGAGCTGTTTTTT
TRBV11-2	many	-	TRBJ1-1	CASSLTMGTKAFF	TGTGCCAGCAGCTTAACCATGGGGACTAAAGCTTTCTTT
TRBV6-5	few	-	TRBJ2-7	CASSYGAEYEQYF	TGTGCCAGCAGTTATGGGGCTGAGTACGAGCAGTACTTC